This entry concerns a single T cell receptor (beta chain). This sample was included in a study of blood T cell repertoires in COVID-19. Study context: Spain, Italy and the United States supplied samples that represented acute and convalescent COVID-19. Nucleic acid was either cDNA or gDNA, and it came from T cells, B-cell-depleted T cells, or PBMCs.

As processed by the authors: It was from reference gene primer amplification that nucleated cell counts were estimated. Assay: immunoSEQ multiplex PCR; the TCRdb copy retains only in-frame clones and omits some. That table gives V, J and clone size, and the DNA gave D and trimming. The table lists 150,000 or so clones, about 80% of them singletons, with 29% in the top ten. Trimming pared 2 bases from V and 0 bases from J, leaving 7 bases between. The CDR3 runs 15 residues. CDR1 is MNHNS and CDR2 is SASEGT in the germline V gene. Sequenced: peripheral blood. The chain has TRBV6-1 and TRBJ1-4, with D maybe TRBD1 (5 bases). The receptor was derived from a woman aged 55-70 years with acute or convalescent COVID-19. The CDR3 sequence: CASSETGATNEKLFF. CDR3 sequence (DNA): TGTGCCAGCAGTGAAACGGGGGCAACTAATGAAAAACTGTTTTTT.